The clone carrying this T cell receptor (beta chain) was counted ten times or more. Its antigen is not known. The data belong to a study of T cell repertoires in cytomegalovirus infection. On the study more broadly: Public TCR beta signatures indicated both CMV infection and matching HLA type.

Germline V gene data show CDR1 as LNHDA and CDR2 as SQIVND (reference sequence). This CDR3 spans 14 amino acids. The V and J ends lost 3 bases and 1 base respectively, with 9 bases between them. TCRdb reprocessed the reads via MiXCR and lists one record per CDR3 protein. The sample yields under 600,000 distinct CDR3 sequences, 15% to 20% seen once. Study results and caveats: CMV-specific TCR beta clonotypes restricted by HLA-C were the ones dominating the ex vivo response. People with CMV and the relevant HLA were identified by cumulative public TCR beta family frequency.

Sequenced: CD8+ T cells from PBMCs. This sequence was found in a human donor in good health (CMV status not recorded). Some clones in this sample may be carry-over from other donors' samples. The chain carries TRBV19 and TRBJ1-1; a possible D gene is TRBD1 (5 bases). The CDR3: CASSMGVGNTEAFF. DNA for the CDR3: TGTGCCAGTAGTATGGGGGTTGGGAACACTGAAGCTTTCTTT.